The 27 T cell receptor beta chains below were found in one sample sequenced in a study of blood T cell repertoires in COVID-19. Using immunoSEQ multiplex PCR, the repertoire was profiled, and TCRdb retains in-frame clones only, with some absent. The sample lists roughly 200,000 clones, more than 75% seen once, with more than 5.5% in the top ten. Sequences were obtained from peripheral blood. These receptor sequences come from a man at least 80 years old with acute or convalescent COVID-19.

This chain links TRBV21-1 with TRBJ1-2; the DNA was not used to check the table's D call, TRBD1. TRBV21-1 is classified as a pseudogene. The CDR3 consists of 14 residues. CDR3 sequence (DNA): TGTGCCAGCAGCAAATATCAGGACAGCCATGGCTACACCTTC. Protein sequence: CASSKYQDSHGYTF.

CDR3 residues: CASSLVSESENEQFF. The CDR3 coding sequence is TGTGCCAGCAGCTTAGTATCGGAGTCGGAGAATGAGCAGTTCTTC. The rearrangement uses TRBV7-8 and TRBJ2-1; D gene unclear. The CDR3 consists of 15 residues. Looked up from germline, CDR1 is SGHVS and CDR2 is FQNEAQ. V lost 1 base to trimming and J lost 7 bases, with 14 bases between them.

This rearrangement joins TRBV11-2 to TRBJ1-2; D call uncertain. This CDR3 has 14 residues. Germline values: CDR1 SGHAT, CDR2 FQNNGV. V shed 1 base and J shed 3 bases, with 9 bases lying between them. The CDR3 protein is CASSLVPLDYGYTF. As DNA, the CDR3 is TGTGCCAGCAGCTTAGTCCCCTTAGACTATGGCTACACCTTC.

The chain joins TRBV7-9 to TRBJ2-5, with 8 positions matching TRBD1. Germline lookup yields CDR1 SEHNR and CDR2 FQNEAQ (reference sequence). V lost 4 bases and J lost 1; bases outside the gene matches: 11. The CDR3 totals 17 residues. CDR3 sequence: CASSSGQGGRLQETQYF. As DNA, the CDR3 is TGTGCCAGCAGCTCTGGACAGGGTGGGAGGCTCCAAGAGACCCAGTACTTC.

This clone was counted only a few times. The chain joins TRBV30 to TRBJ2-1; perhaps TRBD2 as D (5 bases). Germline loops: CDR1 GTSNPN, CDR2 SVGIG (reference sequence). This CDR3 contains 13 residues. With 5 bases removed from V and 3 bases from J, the gap between germline ends came to 11 bases. The CDR3 DNA reads as TGTGCCTGGGCCCGGACTCACTACAATGAGCAGTTCTTC. Translation: CAWARTHYNEQFF.

The J gene is TRBJ2-6, the V gene TRBV25-1, with unresolved D. This CDR3 is built from 12 residues. Between the trimmed V and J ends, which lost 8 bases and 2 bases, there was a span of 4 bases. Germline V gene lookup returns CDR1 MGHDK and CDR2 SYGVNS. This CDR3 is CASSTGANVLTF. In nucleotides, the CDR3 is TGTGCCAGCTCTACTGGGGCCAACGTCCTGACTTTC.

The chain uses TRBV6-5 and TRBJ2-2; tentatively, D is TRBD1 (6 bases). There are 13 residues in the CDR3. With 6 bases removed from V and 8 bases from J, the gap between germline ends came to 13 bases. Germline V gene sequence: CDR1 MNHEY, CDR2 SVGAGI. For the CDR3, the DNA is TGTGCCAGCAGCTCAGGACAGTCTGGGGAGCTGTTTTTT. Protein sequence: CASSSGQSGELFF.

J is TRBJ2-7 and V is TRBV21-1; TRBD2, as called in the table, went unchecked against the DNA. TRBV21-1 is shown as a pseudogene. The CDR3 extends over 11 amino acids. The CDR3 DNA reads as TGTGCCAGCAGCAAAGAGCGGGGGAAGTACGTC. Its protein product is CASSKERGKYV.

The rearrangement joins TRBV6-5 to TRBJ1-1; D may be TRBD1 (6 bases). V was cut by 6 bases and J by 6 bases, with 8 bases left in between. The V gene's germline CDR1 is MNHEY and CDR2 SVGAGI. The CDR3 runs to 11 residues. The CDR3 DNA follows: TGTGCCAGCAGCCGACAGGCTGAAGCTTTCTTT. It yields the protein CASSRQAEAFF.

The chain is built from TRBV3-1 (or the pseudogene TRBV3-2) and TRBJ2-4; weak D call: TRBD1 (6 bases). V was clipped by 0 bases and J by 0 bases, with 9 bases between them. The CDR3 length is 16 residues. Per germline, CDR1 LGHDT and CDR2 YNNKEL (reference sequence). CDR3 amino acids: CASSQDRDIAKNIQYF. DNA for the CDR3: TGTGCCAGCAGCCAAGACAGGGACATAGCCAAAAACATTCAGTACTTC.

The V and J genes are TRBV7-3 and TRBJ1-2; 11 bases are a match to TRBD1. The CDR3 spans 16 residues. The junction had 9 bases not matched to a gene; V was cut back by 2 bases and J by 7 bases. The germline CDR1 and CDR2 sequences are SGHTA and FQGTGA. This chain's CDR3 is CASSLQGGQGASGYTF. The DNA of the CDR3 is TGTGCCAGCAGCTTACAAGGAGGACAGGGGGCCTCTGGCTACACCTTC.

The chain combines TRBV7-2 with TRBJ2-1; 11 nucleotides line up with TRBD2. Germline loops: CDR1 SGHTA, CDR2 FQGNSA. V lost 3 bases, J lost 4 bases, and 5 bases stayed unmatched. The CDR3 has 16 residues. CDR3 DNA sequence: TGTGCCAGCAGCTTGATAGCGGGAGGGCCGTACAATGAGCAGTTCTTC. Its translation: CASSLIAGGPYNEQFF. The full variable domain, completed using reference TRBV7-2 and TRBJ2-1, is GAGVSQSPSNKVTEKGKDVELRCDPISGHTALYWYRQSLGQGLEFLIYFQGNSAPDKSGLPSDRFSAERTGGSVSTLTIQRTQQEDSAVYLCASSLIAGGPYNEQFFGPGTRLTVL.

V and J are TRBV6-4 and TRBJ1-1; TRBD1 agrees at 7 bases. Germline CDR1 reads MRHNA; CDR2 reads SNTAGT. Germline trimming cut 4 bases from V and 4 bases from J; bases unmatched to any gene: 3. CDR3 length equals 13 residues. The CDR3 spells CASSVQGGTEAFF. Here the CDR3 DNA reads TGTGCCAGCAGTGTTCAGGGGGGCACTGAAGCTTTCTTT.

The rearrangement links TRBV30 to TRBJ1-6; weak D call: TRBD1 (6 bases). V was pared by 2 bases and J by 0 bases, with 20 bases between. Germline V gives CDR1 GTSNPN, CDR2 SVGIG (reference sequence). The length of the CDR3 is 19 residues. The CDR3 spells CAWSPGTSSPSSYNSPLHF. The CDR3 DNA follows: TGTGCCTGGAGTCCAGGGACAAGTTCCCCGAGCTCCTATAATTCACCCCTCCACTTT. Filled out from reference TRBV30 and TRBJ1-6, the complete variable domain reads SQTIHQWPATLVQPVGSPLSLECTVEGTSNPNLYWYRQAAGRGLQLLFYSVGIGQISSEVPQNLSASRPQDRQFILSSKKLLLSDSGFYLCAWSPGTSSPSSYNSPLHFGNGTRLTVT.

This clone appeared a few times. V usage is TRBV28 and J usage is TRBJ2-1, with D perhaps matching TRBD1 (6 bases). The germline CDR1 and CDR2 sequences are MDHEN and SYDVKM. CDR3 size: 14 residues. Trimming removed 7 bases at V and 8 bases at J, with 18 bases between. The CDR3 DNA follows: TGTGCCAGCAATTATAGGGGGTTTTCGGATGAGCAGTTCTTC. Its protein is CASNYRGFSDEQFF.

The J gene is TRBJ2-7, the V gene TRBV2; TRBD2 matches 14 bases. This CDR3 has 17 amino acids. Per the germline V gene, CDR1 is SNHLY and CDR2 is FYNNEI. Unmatched junction bases numbered 15, after V lost 5 bases and J lost 9 bases. The DNA of the CDR3 is TGTGCCAGCAGTCCATTGGGCCGACTAGCGGGAGGGGCCCCGCAGTACTTC. Translated, it gives CASSPLGRLAGGAPQYF.

The chain combines TRBV19 with TRBJ1-3; no definite D call. The CDR3 consists of 18 residues. Trimming shortened V by 0 bases and J by 2 bases, and 17 bases separated the two germline ends. From germline, CDR1 is LNHDA and CDR2 SQIVND (reference sequence). This CDR3 reads CASSIDKDAGIPGNTIYF. CDR3 coding DNA: TGTGCCAGTAGTATAGATAAGGATGCGGGGATACCTGGAAACACCATATATTTT.

J is TRBJ2-1 and V is TRBV19; 9 bases line up with TRBD1. Germline values: CDR1 LNHDA, CDR2 SQIVND (reference sequence). CDR3 length: 16 amino acids. V was clipped by 9 bases and J by 8 bases; unmatched bases: 17. CDR3 sequence (DNA): TGTGCCAGCCAGACCTGGCCCGGGACAGGGATCCATGAGCAGTTCTTC. It yields the protein CASQTWPGTGIHEQFF.

The chain recombines TRBV6-7 with TRBJ2-3; the match to TRBD2 covers 8 bases. Being an ORF, TRBV6-7 has a function that is uncertain. Germline trimming cut 2 bases from V and 0 bases from J; bases unmatched to any gene: 19. The CDR3 extends over 21 amino acids. The CDR3 region is CASSYPRGGAASGPSTDTQYF. CDR3 sequence (DNA): TGTGCCAGCAGTTACCCTAGGGGTGGGGCGGCTAGCGGGCCCAGCACAGATACGCAGTATTTT.

The V and J genes are TRBV11-3 and TRBJ2-7; the match to TRBD2 covers 8 bases. The V gene's germline CDR1 is SGHNT and CDR2 YENEEA. The CDR3 has 13 residues. The ends lost 6 bases at V and 1 base at J; junction bases unmatched: 2. The CDR3 bases are TGTGCCAGCAGTTCTAGCGGGTCCTACGAGCAGTACTTC. Translated: CASSSSGSYEQYF. Combining the CDR3 with reference TRBV11-3 and TRBJ2-7 gives the whole variable domain EAGVVQSPRYKIIEKKQPVAFWCNPISGHNTLYWYLQNLGQGPELLIRYENEEAVDDSQLPKDRFSAERLKGVDSTLKIQPAELGDSAVYLCASSSSGSYEQYFGPGTRLTVT.

The chain couples TRBV27 to TRBJ2-7; TRBD1 is a possible D gene (6 bases). This CDR3 comprises 15 residues. V lost 8 bases and J 0 bases, leaving 17 bases between the germline ends. Per germline, CDR1 MNHEY and CDR2 SMNVEV (reference sequence). The CDR3: CASARGGFSSYEQYV. CDR3 sequence (DNA): TGTGCCAGCGCTAGAGGGGGTTTTAGCTCCTACGAGCAGTACGTC.

The J gene is TRBJ2-1, the V gene TRBV18, with 12 bases lining up with TRBD2. V dropped 3 bases and J dropped 3; count of bases not matched to a gene: 0. CDR1 is KGHSH, CDR2 LQKENI, per germline. The CDR3 runs 15 residues. The CDR3 loop reads CASSPTSGGYNEQFF. The CDR3 DNA is TGTGCCAGCTCACCGACTAGCGGGGGCTACAATGAGCAGTTCTTC.

This chain links TRBV19 with TRBJ1-4; D call uncertain. This CDR3 is built from 16 residues. V gave up 3 bases and J gave up 0 bases, with 11 bases separating them. CDR1 is LNHDA and CDR2 is SQIVND in the germline V gene (reference sequence). The CDR3 reads CASSMYVTATNEKLFF. The CDR3 DNA is TGTGCCAGTAGTATGTACGTAACTGCAACTAATGAAAAACTGTTTTTT. Drawing the rest from reference TRBV19 and TRBJ1-4, the complete variable domain is DGGITQSPKYLFRKEGQNVTLSCEQNLNHDAMYWYRQDPGQGLRLIYYSQIVNDFQKGDIAEGYSVSREKKESFPLTVTSAQKNPTAFYLCASSMYVTATNEKLFFGSGTQLSVL.

V gene TRBV11-2 combines with J gene TRBJ2-7; 9 bases agree with TRBD1. The CDR3 length is 14 residues. The germline CDR1 and CDR2 sequences are SGHAT and FQNNGV. Trimming at V came to 4 bases and at J to 5 bases, leaving 6 bases not matched to a gene. The CDR3 loop is CASSSGQGVHEQYF. The CDR3 DNA sequence: TGTGCCAGCAGCTCGGGACAGGGCGTCCACGAGCAGTACTTC.

V is TRBV19 and J is TRBJ1-5; D gene unclear. Trimming pared 6 bases from V and 0 bases from J, leaving 12 bases between. The CDR3 consists of 15 residues. Per germline, CDR1 LNHDA and CDR2 SQIVND (reference sequence). The CDR3 is CASRRTRDSNQPQHF. The CDR3 nucleotides are TGTGCCAGTAGACGCACTCGGGATAGCAATCAGCCCCAGCATTTT.

The CDR3 sequence: CASRDPGQATYEQYF. The CDR3 bases are TGTGCCAGCAGGGACCCCGGACAGGCGACCTACGAGCAGTACTTC. The gene calls are TRBV6-5 and TRBJ2-7; 7 nucleotides line up with TRBD1. Trimming at V came to 6 bases and at J to 2 bases, leaving 10 bases not matched to a gene. CDR3 length: 15 residues. The germline gives CDR1 MNHEY, CDR2 SVGAGI.

This chain connects TRBV7-2 to TRBJ2-1; 7 positions agree with TRBD1. CDR3 size: 15 residues. Germline-derived CDR1 and CDR2 are SGHTA and FQGNSA. J lost 3 bases, V lost 5 bases, and 7 bases had no gene match. The CDR3 DNA reads as TGTGCCAGCAGCAAATTCCGGGACAGCTACAATGAGCAGTTCTTC. It yields the protein CASSKFRDSYNEQFF. Filled out from reference TRBV7-2 and TRBJ2-1, the complete variable domain reads GAGVSQSPSNKVTEKGKDVELRCDPISGHTALYWYRQSLGQGLEFLIYFQGNSAPDKSGLPSDRFSAERTGGSVSTLTIQRTQQEDSAVYLCASSKFRDSYNEQFFGPGTRLTVL.